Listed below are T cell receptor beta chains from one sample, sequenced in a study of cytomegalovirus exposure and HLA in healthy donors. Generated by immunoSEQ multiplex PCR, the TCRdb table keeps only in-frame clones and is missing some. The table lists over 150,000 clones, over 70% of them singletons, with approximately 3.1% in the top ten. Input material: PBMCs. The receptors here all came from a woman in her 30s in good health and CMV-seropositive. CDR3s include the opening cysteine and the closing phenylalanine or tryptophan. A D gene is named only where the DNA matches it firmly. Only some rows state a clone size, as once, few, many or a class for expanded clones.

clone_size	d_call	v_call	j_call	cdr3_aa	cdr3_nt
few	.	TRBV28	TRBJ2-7	CASSLSGFDSYEQYF	TGTGCCAGCAGTTTATCAGGTTTCGATTCCTACGAGCAGTACTTC
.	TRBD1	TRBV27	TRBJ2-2	CASIDRGDGTGELFF	TGTGCCAGCATCGACAGGGGGGACGGCACCGGGGAGCTGTTTTTT
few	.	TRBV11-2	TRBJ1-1	CASSLVPGGGTEAFF	TGTGCCAGCAGCTTAGTTCCGGGGGGTGGGACTGAAGCTTTCTTT
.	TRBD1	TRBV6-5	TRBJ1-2	CASRTGTAPNYGYTF	TGTGCCAGCAGAACCGGGACAGCCCCTAACTATGGCTACACCTTC
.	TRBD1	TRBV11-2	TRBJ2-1	CASSLDLGQGNEQFF	TGTGCCAGCAGCTTAGATCTTGGACAGGGCAATGAGCAGTTCTTC
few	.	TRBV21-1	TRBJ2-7	CARTQGLDYEQYF	TGTGCCAGAACACAGGGGCTGGACTACGAGCAGTACTTC
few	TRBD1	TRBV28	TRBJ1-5	CASSLWKTGGNQPQHF	TGTGCCAGCAGTTTATGGAAGACAGGGGGCAATCAGCCCCAGCATTTT
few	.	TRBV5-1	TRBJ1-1	CASSLEGARANTEAFF	TGCGCCAGCAGCTTGGAAGGCGCGAGGGCGAACACTGAAGCTTTCTTT
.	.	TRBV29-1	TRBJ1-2	CSVDREPYGYTF	TGCAGCGTTGATAGGGAGCCATATGGCTACACCTTC
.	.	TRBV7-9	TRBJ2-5	CASSSSVGRGGTQYF	TGTGCCAGCAGCTCCTCCGTTGGGAGGGGGGGGACCCAGTACTTC
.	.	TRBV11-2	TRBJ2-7	CASSRRGLTRDEQYF	TGTGCCAGCAGCCGAAGAGGACTGACCCGGGACGAGCAGTACTTC
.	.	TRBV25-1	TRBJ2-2	CASSEIKLGSGELFF	TGTGCCAGCAGTGAAATAAAATTGGGGAGCGGGGAGCTGTTTTTT
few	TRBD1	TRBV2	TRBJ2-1	CASKEAFLQGNEQFF	TGTGCCAGCAAGGAGGCTTTCCTACAGGGGAATGAGCAGTTCTTC
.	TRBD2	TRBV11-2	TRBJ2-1	CASRGAGAEMNEQFF	TGTGCCAGCAGGGGAGCGGGGGCCGAAATGAATGAGCAGTTCTTC
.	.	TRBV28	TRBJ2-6	CASRTHHLLYSGANVLTF	TGTGCCAGCAGAACCCACCACTTACTCTACTCTGGGGCCAACGTCCTGACTTTC
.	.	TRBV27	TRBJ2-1	CASSDSGGGGNEQFF	TGTGCCAGCAGTGATAGCGGTGGGGGTGGGAATGAGCAGTTCTTC
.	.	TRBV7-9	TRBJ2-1	CASSLYTAADNEQFF	TGTGCCAGCAGCTTATACACAGCGGCCGACAATGAGCAGTTCTTC
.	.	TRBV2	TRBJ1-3	CASSVSRAAGNTIYF	TGTGCCAGCAGTGTAAGCAGGGCGGCTGGAAACACCATATATTTT
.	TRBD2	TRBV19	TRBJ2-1	CASSYSGLADNEQFF	TGTGCCAGTAGTTACTCAGGGCTAGCGGACAATGAGCAGTTCTTC
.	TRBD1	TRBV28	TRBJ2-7	CASSPRDSSYEQYF	TGTGCCAGCAGTCCCCGGGACAGCTCCTACGAGCAGTACTTC
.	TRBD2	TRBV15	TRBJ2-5	CATSRAPPGTSGSNETQYF	TGTGCCACCAGCAGAGCCCCCCCCGGGACTAGCGGGAGTAATGAGACCCAGTACTTC
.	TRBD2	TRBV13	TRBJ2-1	CASSALADPNNEQFF	TGTGCCAGCAGCGCCCTAGCGGACCCTAACAATGAGCAGTTCTTC
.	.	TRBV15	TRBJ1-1	CATTTGIGTEAFF	TGTGCCACCACCACAGGGATAGGCACTGAAGCTTTCTTT
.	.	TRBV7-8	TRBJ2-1	CASSFDGARTYNEQFF	TGTGCCAGCAGCTTTGATGGAGCCAGAACCTACAATGAGCAGTTCTTC
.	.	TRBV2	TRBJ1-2	CASSATTFNYGYTF	TGTGCCAGCAGTGCGACGACATTTAACTATGGCTACACCTTC
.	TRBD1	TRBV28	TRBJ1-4	CASRTGTGDEKLFF	TGTGCCAGCAGGACCGGGACAGGGGATGAAAAACTGTTTTTT
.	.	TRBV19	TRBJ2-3	CASSMSLRADTQYF	TGTGCCAGTAGTATGAGTCTCCGCGCAGATACGCAGTATTTT
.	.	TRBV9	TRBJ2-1	CASSPKLGGQFF	TGTGCCAGCAGCCCAAAACTGGGGGGACAGTTCTTC